The subject of this entry is one T cell receptor beta chain. These data are taken from a study of blood T cell repertoires in COVID-19. With V trimmed by 5 bases and J by 3 bases, 9 bases remained unmatched. The CDR3 extends over 16 amino acids. Germline-derived CDR1 and CDR2 are SGHVS and FQNEAQ. The repertoire was sequenced with immunoSEQ multiplex PCR; TCRdb's copy has only in-frame clones and lacks some. In the table there are roughly 400,000 clones, nearly 90% of which are singletons. The gene calls are TRBV7-8 and TRBJ2-3; 9 positions agree with TRBD1. Sequencing was carried out using PBMCs or T cells enriched from blood (not recorded which). The TCR comes from a woman aged 18-29 years who had been exposed to COVID-19. The CDR3: CASSARTGTGTDTQYF. Written as DNA, the CDR3 is TGTGCCAGCAGCGCAAGAACCGGGACAGGGACAGATACGCAGTATTTT.